The sequence of this T cell receptor beta chain was determined in a study of cytomegalovirus exposure and HLA in healthy donors. Primers included in the PCR were 60 Vbeta and 13 Jbeta primers. Measured with immunoSEQ multiplex PCR; TCRdb has only the in-frame clones, and not every one. This table holds roughly 100,000 clones, about a tenth found once. The study's findings and limits: TCR beta V segments were, for the most part, productive about 87% or about 30% of the time in an earlier analysis. An analysis was carried out later, and it reportedly showed fewer N-insertions in an Asian-associated ancestry cluster than the approximately 660-donor mean. Specificity of a few CMV-associated chains for CMV antigens was verified in vitro.

In this sample, this clone turned up a few times. No antigen is known for it. The germline CDR1 and CDR2 sequences are SGHAT and FQNNGV. J lost 2 bases, V lost 5 bases, and 1 base had no gene match. CDR3 length equals 13 residues. The source material was PBMCs. The clonotype was recovered from a man between 45 and 60 years old in good health and CMV-seropositive. V usage is TRBV11-2 and J usage is TRBJ1-2, with TRBD1 identical over 8 bases. CDR3 sequence reads: CASSDRGNYGYTF. The CDR3 DNA reads TGTGCCAGCAGCGACAGGGGAAACTATGGCTACACCTTC.